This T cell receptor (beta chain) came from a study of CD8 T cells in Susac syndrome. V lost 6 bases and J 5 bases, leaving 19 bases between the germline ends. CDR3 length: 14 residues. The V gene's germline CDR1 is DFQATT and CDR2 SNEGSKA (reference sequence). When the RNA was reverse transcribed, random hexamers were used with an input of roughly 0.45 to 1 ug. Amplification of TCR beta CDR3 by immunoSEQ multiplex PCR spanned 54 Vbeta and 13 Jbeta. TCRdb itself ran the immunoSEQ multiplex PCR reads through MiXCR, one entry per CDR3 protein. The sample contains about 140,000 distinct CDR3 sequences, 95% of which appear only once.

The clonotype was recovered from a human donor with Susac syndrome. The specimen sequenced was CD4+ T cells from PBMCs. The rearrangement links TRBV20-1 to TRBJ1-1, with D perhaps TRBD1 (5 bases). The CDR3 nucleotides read TGCAGTGCCCAGATCCCGGGCTCAGGGACTGAAGCTTTCTTT. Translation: CSAQIPGSGTEAFF.